This T cell receptor beta chain was obtained from a study of blood T cell repertoires in COVID-19. Background on the study: Samples representing acute and convalescent COVID-19 were sourced from the United States, Italy and Spain.

Some clones are missing from TCRdb's copy, which holds only in-frame ones; the method was immunoSEQ multiplex PCR. The sample lists about 200,000 clones; 65% to 90% were seen once. In germline, CDR1 is LNHDA, CDR2 SQIVND (reference sequence). This CDR3 spans 15 amino acids. Trimming shortened V by 4 bases and J by 0 bases, and 12 bases separated the two germline ends. Specimen: peripheral blood. The clonotype was recovered from a human donor in a cohort sampled during active COVID-19. This chain uses TRBV19 with TRBJ1-1; maybe TRBD1 (6 bases). CDR3 DNA sequence: TGTGCCAGTAGTACCCCACAGGGTATGAACACTGAAGCTTTCTTT. Amino acids: CASSTPQGMNTEAFF. Full variable domain (rest looked up from reference TRBV19 and TRBJ1-1): DGGITQSPKYLFRKEGQNVTLSCEQNLNHDAMYWYRQDPGQGLRLIYYSQIVNDFQKGDIAEGYSVSREKKESFPLTVTSAQKNPTAFYLCASSTPQGMNTEAFFGQGTRLTVV.